This TCR beta chain originates from a study of control samples from healthy donors and cancer patients. Looked up from germline, CDR1 is SGHRS and CDR2 is YFSETQ. The CDR3 is 12 residues long. V was cut by 4 bases and J by 3 bases, with 5 bases left in between. This table comes from immunoSEQ multiplex PCR, and its TCRdb copy is limited to in-frame clones, with some not included. The profile shows about 170,000 clones, 91% of them singletons. The sample comprised blood. This TCR was recovered from a woman under 40 in good health. V is TRBV5-1 and J is TRBJ2-1; maybe TRBD2 (5 bases). CDR3 residues: CASSRDYNEQFF. The DNA for the CDR3 is TGCGCCAGCAGCCGGGACTACAATGAGCAGTTCTTC.